The sample holds a few counts of the clone carrying this T cell receptor beta chain. Germline CDR1 reads SGHRS; CDR2 reads YFSETQ. The V and J ends lost 3 bases and 3 bases, in that order; junction bases with no gene match: 16. This CDR3 region has 18 residues. The source of the sample is a study of blood T cell repertoires in COVID-19. Study-wide background: COVID-19 samples from acute and convalescent phases originated in the United States, Italy and Spain. T cells, B-cell-depleted T cells, or PBMCs provided the cDNA or gDNA that served as material.

Authors' analysis steps: Estimates of nucleated cell counts were drawn from the amplification of reference gene primers. Produced via immunoSEQ multiplex PCR; TCRdb's table is partial and in-frame only. D and trimming come from the DNA, and the V and J calls and clone size come from that table. Of about 100,000 clones listed, 85% were seen once; the top ten hold roughly 13%. This TCR derives from a man aged 50 or older with active or convalescent COVID-19. The chain couples TRBV5-1 to TRBJ2-7; 9 bases are a match to TRBD1. Specimen: peripheral blood. CDR3 loop: CASSSIPGTGNRIYEQYF. CDR3 in DNA: TGCGCCAGCAGCTCCATTCCCGGGACAGGGAATCGGATCTACGAGCAGTACTTC. Drawing the rest from reference TRBV5-1 and TRBJ2-7, the complete variable domain is KAGVTQTPRYLIKTRGQQVTLSCSPISGHRSVSWYQQTPGQGLQFLFEYFSETQRNKGNFPGRFSGRQFSNSRSEMNVSTLELGDSALYLCASSSIPGTGNRIYEQYFGPGTRLTVT.